Listed below are T cell receptor beta chains from one sample, sequenced in a study of human T cells and chemical hapten exposure. TCRdb reprocessed the RACE reads with MiXCR, giving one entry per CDR3 protein. Counted here are 85,000 to 100,000 distinct CDR3 sequences, approximately 10% occurring once; the ten biggest clones make up 2.2%. Sequencing used whole blood, obtained in connection with sensitization to the hapten diphenylcyclopropenone (DPC). The receptors originated from a man between 35 and 55 years old with alopecia areata. Some clones in this sample may be carry-over from other donors' samples. Both conserved end residues are part of each CDR3. The D gene is left open where the match is weak.

D gene: TRBD1
V gene: TRBV28
CDR3 protein: CASRGDSLYEQYF

D gene: NA
V gene: TRBV7-9
CDR3 protein: CASSFWNQPQHF

D gene: NA
V gene: TRBV6-2/TRBV6-3
CDR3 protein: CASRRILNTEAFF

D gene: NA
V gene: TRBV20-1
CDR3 protein: CSARDAGEVVDTEAFF

D gene: NA
V gene: TRBV12-5
CDR3 protein: CASGLETGYYGYTF

D gene: NA
V gene: TRBV20-1
CDR3 protein: CSARDQRGDTQYF

D gene: NA
V gene: TRBV27
CDR3 protein: CASSLTYSSGNTIYF

D gene: TRBD2
V gene: TRBV20-1
CDR3 protein: CSARNSGSSYNEQFF

D gene: NA
V gene: TRBV19
CDR3 protein: CASSRPWETPFF

D gene: NA
V gene: TRBV3-1
CDR3 protein: CASSLGTTEAFF

D gene: NA
V gene: TRBV29-1
CDR3 protein: CSVHRGGYEQYF

D gene: NA
V gene: TRBV12-3/TRBV12-4
CDR3 protein: CASSLGNTEAFF

D gene: NA
V gene: TRBV12-3/TRBV12-4
CDR3 protein: CASRLVHQPQHF

D gene: NA
V gene: TRBV5-5
CDR3 protein: CASSLEAEKMYEQYF